Described below is a single TCR beta chain sequence and its context. Per the original methods: Amplified reference gene primers provided the basis for estimating nucleated cell counts. Here immunoSEQ multiplex PCR was the method, and the copy in TCRdb shows in-frame clones only, minus some. V, J and clone size are taken as reported in that table, and D and trimming were inferred from the DNA itself. The table records some 410,000 clones, 85% to 90% of them present only once. This specimen comes from a study of blood T cell repertoires in COVID-19. Participants were placed into cohorts based on the clinical history they reported. J was trimmed by 3 bases and V by 5 bases; bases with no gene match: 11. This CDR3 spans 16 amino acids. CDR1 is MDHEN, CDR2 SYDVKM, per germline.

The V gene is TRBV28, the J gene TRBJ2-7; TRBD1 matches 9 bases. The sequence derives from a woman aged 25 to 45 with acute COVID-19. The material sequenced was PBMCs or T cells enriched from blood (not recorded which). In nucleotides, the CDR3 is TGTGCCAGCAGTCCTCCCCGGGACAGGGTGATCTACGAGCAGTACTTC. It encodes CASSPPRDRVIYEQYF.